A single TCR beta chain is shown here with its context. It has no known antigen specificity. The sample holds no much larger clone one base away, and base qualities are not on file. The immunoSEQ Assay, a bias-controlled multiplex PCR, was used to amplify TCRbeta CDR3 regions from genomic DNA. The authors processed their data as follows. The number of nucleated cells in each sample was estimated from the amplification of reference gene primers within the assay. To quantify the absolute abundance of each unique TCRbeta CDR3 rearrangement, sequence reads were collapsed and filtered. For each sample, productive Simpson clonality was calculated as the square root of Simpson's diversity index over productive rearrangements. The clones in this table, taken by TCRdb from immuneACCESS, are in-frame only. Not every clone is retained; where verified, under half of the shortfall comes from an unresolved V gene, and the cause of the rest is unknown. V and J calls and clone size follow that table, whereas D and trimming were derived from the DNA. The sample yields fewer than 150,000 clones; about nine tenths were counted once. Of the sample, about 11% falls within the top ten clones.

The collaborating institutions used their own protocols to collect whole blood in K2EDTA tubes. For TCRbeta analysis, collaborators shipped samples as frozen whole blood, isolated PBMCs, or DNA extracted from either of those sample types. The data belong to a study of blood T cell repertoires in COVID-19 (dated by TCRdb to the early 2020s). Broadly, across the study: Samples covering the acute and convalescent phases of COVID-19 were provided by collaborators in the United States, Italy and Spain. The prospective study material was composed of cDNA or gDNA derived from T cells, B-cell-depleted T cells, or PBMCs. Subjects who had been exposed to COVID-19, were actively infected with it, or had recovered from it provided the deeply sampled blood TCRbeta repertoires that made up the dataset. The repertoires were released in a freely available public database meant as a resource for research on the immune response to SARS-CoV-2. Samples came from the ongoing ImmuneRACE study (first 160 participants) plus 1,254 subjects from 6 global collaborators. A de-identified subject ID, COVID-19 status, age in years and sex were almost always included in the sample metadata. Where available, HLA class I and class II types were obtained from metadata supplied by the sample provider rather than from assay-based typing. What the work shows at the level of the full study, not this receptor alone: Clinical and demographic metadata were provided uncurated, with the amount varying by source and participant.

Cut back by 3 bases and 7 bases, the V and J ends lie 16 bases apart. From a lookup of the germline V gene, CDR1 and CDR2 are SGHRS and YFSETQ. CDR3 length: 14 amino acids, cysteine to phenylalanine. Kept here is only the CDR3 DNA, which spans 42 bases and is read in frame from base 1. The receptor was isolated from a woman aged 80 or older with acute or convalescent COVID-19. Specimen: peripheral blood. The rearrangement combines TRBV5-1 with TRBJ1-2, with the D gene too uncertain to name. The CDR3 in this case is CASSSLRGVGGYTF. The nucleotide sequence reads TGCGCCAGCAGCTCCTTGCGAGGAGTTGGTGGCTACACCTTC.